The rows below give T cell receptor beta chains drawn from one sample of a study of identical twins. TCRdb independently ran MiXCR on the 5' RACE reads; one entry per CDR3 protein. The table records 400,000 to 550,000 distinct CDR3 sequences, around 20% of them present only once. The data were also submitted as part of a second study, on T cells expressing NK-cell markers.

Sequences were obtained from CD4+ T cells sorted from blood. Receptors were obtained from a woman aged 18-30 years in good health. Each CDR3 is given with its conserved first and last residue.

J gene: TRBJ2-3; V gene: TRBV9; CDR3 protein: CASSVDRENTDTQYF
J gene: TRBJ2-7; V gene: TRBV9; CDR3 protein: CASSVLAGGGYEQYF
J gene: TRBJ2-1; V gene: TRBV25-1; CDR3 protein: CASSDRGFYNEQFF
J gene: TRBJ1-1; V gene: TRBV6-1; CDR3 protein: CASRKGSGSTEAFF
J gene: TRBJ2-7; V gene: TRBV24-1; CDR3 protein: CATLSDLGFYEQYF
J gene: TRBJ2-1; V gene: TRBV10-3; CDR3 protein: CAISKPVAGVNEQFF
J gene: TRBJ1-5; V gene: TRBV12-3/TRBV12-4; CDR3 protein: CASSLWAAGGQPQHF
J gene: TRBJ2-1; V gene: TRBV10-1; CDR3 protein: CASSRSAAGGKNEQFF
J gene: TRBJ2-5; V gene: TRBV5-6; CDR3 protein: CAMGSGTAKETQYF
J gene: TRBJ2-1; V gene: TRBV29-1; CDR3 protein: CSVEGVPTEQFF
J gene: TRBJ2-1; V gene: TRBV20-1; CDR3 protein: CSAFVPYEQFF
J gene: TRBJ1-2; V gene: TRBV7-2; CDR3 protein: CASSLVQGLYGYTF
J gene: TRBJ1-4; V gene: TRBV6-5; CDR3 protein: CASSYRKPAGRVEEKLFF
J gene: TRBJ2-1; V gene: TRBV6-2/TRBV6-3; CDR3 protein: CASSLSSGGAHSSSYNEQFF
J gene: TRBJ2-1; V gene: TRBV20-1; CDR3 protein: CSARDTPYNEQFF
J gene: TRBJ2-1; V gene: TRBV20-1; CDR3 protein: CSATFSPAGGEQFF
J gene: TRBJ1-2; V gene: TRBV12-3/TRBV12-4; CDR3 protein: CASSLAGRSFYGYTF
J gene: TRBJ2-5; V gene: TRBV20-1; CDR3 protein: CSAREKAEQETQYF
J gene: TRBJ2-1; V gene: TRBV20-1; CDR3 protein: CSARDRLAGVSEQFF
J gene: TRBJ2-7; V gene: TRBV6-2/TRBV6-3; CDR3 protein: CASSYSKWTHVF
J gene: TRBJ2-5; V gene: TRBV5-1; CDR3 protein: CASSIRLAGEEETQYF
J gene: TRBJ1-4; V gene: TRBV7-9; CDR3 protein: CASSSHRVANEKLFF
J gene: TRBJ1-1; V gene: TRBV6-6; CDR3 protein: CASSYSGRLPAFF
J gene: TRBJ1-4; V gene: TRBV29-1; CDR3 protein: CSVGGRERVFF
J gene: TRBJ2-1; V gene: TRBV5-6; CDR3 protein: CASSLYGIGDNEQFF
J gene: TRBJ2-4; V gene: TRBV5-1; CDR3 protein: CASSPDGSGLAKNIQYF
J gene: TRBJ2-7; V gene: TRBV3-1; CDR3 protein: CASSALAGSYEQYF
J gene: TRBJ1-1; V gene: TRBV7-2; CDR3 protein: CASSFNQGWDNEAFF
J gene: TRBJ2-2; V gene: TRBV4-3; CDR3 protein: CASTRLAGVAGELFF
J gene: TRBJ2-5; V gene: TRBV20-1; CDR3 protein: CSALFGQGQETQYF
J gene: TRBJ2-7; V gene: TRBV6-1; CDR3 protein: CASRGGGVIYEQYF
J gene: TRBJ2-5; V gene: TRBV12-3/TRBV12-4; CDR3 protein: CASGLTKETQYF
J gene: TRBJ1-6; V gene: TRBV6-1; CDR3 protein: CASSRGQPTSVYNSPLHF
J gene: TRBJ2-5; V gene: TRBV6-1; CDR3 protein: CASSEFSSKETQYF
J gene: TRBJ2-5; V gene: TRBV20-1; CDR3 protein: CSASYRDETQYF
J gene: TRBJ2-5; V gene: TRBV20-1; CDR3 protein: CSALGTSGRAGETQYF
J gene: TRBJ2-1; V gene: TRBV6-5; CDR3 protein: CASSYRRGWGNEQFF
J gene: TRBJ1-1; V gene: TRBV20-1; CDR3 protein: CSAWDRGLNTEAFF
J gene: TRBJ2-7; V gene: TRBV7-9; CDR3 protein: CASSPAGTPFTEQYF
J gene: TRBJ1-2; V gene: TRBV29-1; CDR3 protein: CSVGQRQGNYGYTF
J gene: TRBJ2-1; V gene: TRBV4-3; CDR3 protein: CASSQESANNEQFF